This T cell receptor beta chain came from a study of T cells expressing NK-cell markers. Study overall: Repertoire data for TCR beta were derived from sorted T cells (CD3+CD56+NKG2C+, CD3+CD56+NKG2C- and CD3+CD56-NKG2C+).

Comments on this clonotype: The antigen is not known.

Study-wide findings and caveats: There were a handful of donors in whom these clonotypes also led the CD3+CD56-NKG2C+ fraction. Expanded clones of NKG2C+ T cells had an unclear HCMV specificity.

The TCR beta cDNA came from 5'RACE template switching with UMIs. TCRdb processed the 5' RACE reads again and assigns one entry to each CDR3 protein, with no DNA. This table lists about 460,000 distinct CDR3 sequences. Looked up from germline, CDR1 is SGDLS and CDR2 is YYNGEE. CDR3 size: 16 residues. The sequencing input was blood T cells: a sorted CD56 or NKG2C T cell subset, CD4+ or CD8+ T cells, or bulk PBMC T cells (not recorded which). This clonotype was sampled from a woman aged 50 to 60 in good health. V usage is TRBV9 and J usage is TRBJ2-1; without DNA, the TCRdb call of TRBD2 cannot be checked. The CDR3 loop reads CASSVAPTSGYNEQFF.